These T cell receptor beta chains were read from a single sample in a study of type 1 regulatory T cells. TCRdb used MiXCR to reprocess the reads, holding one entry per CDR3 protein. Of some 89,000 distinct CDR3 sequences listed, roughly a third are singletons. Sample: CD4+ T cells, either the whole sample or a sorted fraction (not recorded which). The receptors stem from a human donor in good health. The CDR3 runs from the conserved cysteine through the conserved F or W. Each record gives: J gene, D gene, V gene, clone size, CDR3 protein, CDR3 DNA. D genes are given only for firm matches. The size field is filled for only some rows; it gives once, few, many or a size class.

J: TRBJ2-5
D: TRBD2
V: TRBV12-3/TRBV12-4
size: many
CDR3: CASSLGAGEKYF
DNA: TGTGCCAGCAGTTTAGGGGCGGGAGAGAAGTACTTC

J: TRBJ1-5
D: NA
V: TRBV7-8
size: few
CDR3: CASSLVGSLGSNQPQHF
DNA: TGTGCCAGCAGCTTAGTGGGCAGCCTAGGGAGCAATCAGCCCCAGCATTTT

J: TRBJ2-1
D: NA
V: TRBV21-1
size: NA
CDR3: CASSKIAREAGCNEQFF
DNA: TGTGCCAGCAGCAAAATTGCGCGGGAGGCGGGGTGCAATGAGCAGTTCTTC

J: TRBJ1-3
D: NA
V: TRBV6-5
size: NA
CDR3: CASKAPARNTIYF
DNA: TGTGCCAGCAAAGCACCAGCCAGAAACACCATATATTTT

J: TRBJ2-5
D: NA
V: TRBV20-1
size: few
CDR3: CSAEDRRQETQYF
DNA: TGCAGTGCTGAAGACAGGAGACAAGAGACCCAGTACTTC

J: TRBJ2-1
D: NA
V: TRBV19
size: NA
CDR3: CASSIGTIINEQFF
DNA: TGTGCCAGTAGTATCGGGACGATCATCAATGAGCAGTTCTTC

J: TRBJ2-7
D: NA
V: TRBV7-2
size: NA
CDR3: CASSLMAATYEQYF
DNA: TGTGCCAGCAGCTTAATGGCAGCAACCTACGAGCAGTACTTC

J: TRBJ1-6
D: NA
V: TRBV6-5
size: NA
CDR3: CASSYSIRSTYNSPLHF
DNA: TGTGCCAGCAGTTACTCGATCCGTAGCACCTATAATTCACCCCTCCACTTT

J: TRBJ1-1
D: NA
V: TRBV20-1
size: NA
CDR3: CSARDYQRLAEAFF
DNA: TGCAGTGCTAGGGACTATCAGCGTTTAGCTGAAGCTTTCTTT

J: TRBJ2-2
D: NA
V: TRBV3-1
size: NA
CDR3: CASSQEGGRLGNTGELFF
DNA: TGTGCCAGCAGCCAAGAGGGAGGCCGGTTAGGGAACACCGGGGAGCTGTTTTTT

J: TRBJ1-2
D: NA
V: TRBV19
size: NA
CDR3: CASSRNAQGINYGYTF
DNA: TGTGCCAGTAGTAGGAATGCACAGGGAATTAACTATGGCTACACCTTC

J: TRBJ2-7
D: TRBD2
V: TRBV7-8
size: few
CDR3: CAASRGLAGLNYEQYF
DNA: TGTGCCGCCAGTAGGGGACTAGCGGGATTGAACTACGAGCAGTACTTC

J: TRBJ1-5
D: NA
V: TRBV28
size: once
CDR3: CASSRVGTPNQPQHF
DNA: TGTGCCAGCAGCCGGGTGGGGACGCCCAATCAGCCCCAGCATTTT

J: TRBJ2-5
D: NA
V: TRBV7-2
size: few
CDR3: CASSLAGSPQETQYF
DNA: TGTGCCAGCAGCTTAGCGGGGAGTCCCCAAGAGACCCAGTACTTC

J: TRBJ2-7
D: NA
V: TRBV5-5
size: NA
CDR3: CASSAPGRFYEQYF
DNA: TGTGCCAGCAGCGCGCCGGGACGTTTCTACGAGCAGTACTTC

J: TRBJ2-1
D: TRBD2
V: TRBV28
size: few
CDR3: CASRLPLAGENEQFF
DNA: TGTGCCAGCAGGCTCCCGCTAGCGGGAGAAAATGAGCAGTTCTTC

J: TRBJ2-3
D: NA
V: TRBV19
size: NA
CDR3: CASSTRDKQSDTQYF
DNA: TGTGCCAGTAGTACCCGGGACAAGCAGTCAGATACGCAGTATTTT

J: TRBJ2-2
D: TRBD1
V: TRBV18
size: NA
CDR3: CASSPVQTGTGGTGELFF
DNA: TGTGCCAGCTCACCCGTCCAGACCGGGACAGGGGGAACCGGGGAGCTGTTTTTT

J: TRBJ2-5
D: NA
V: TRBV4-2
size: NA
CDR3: CASSQVFSETQYF
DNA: TGTGCCAGCAGCCAAGTTTTTTCAGAGACCCAGTACTTC

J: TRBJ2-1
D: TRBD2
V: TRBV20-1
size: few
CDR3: CSAEHWASGYNEQFF
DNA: TGCAGTGCGGAACACTGGGCTAGCGGGTACAATGAGCAGTTCTTC

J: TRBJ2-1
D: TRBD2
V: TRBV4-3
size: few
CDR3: CASSQDRLAGGLSEQFF
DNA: TGCGCCAGCAGCCAAGATAGGCTAGCGGGAGGGCTCTCTGAGCAGTTCTTC

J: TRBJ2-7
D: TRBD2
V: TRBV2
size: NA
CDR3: CATARPTSGSYEQYF
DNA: TGTGCCACCGCCCGACCCACTAGCGGGAGCTACGAGCAGTACTTC

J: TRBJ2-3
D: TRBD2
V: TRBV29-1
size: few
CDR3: CTHSGGYGTDTQYF
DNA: TGCACCCACAGCGGGGGATACGGCACAGATACGCAGTATTTT

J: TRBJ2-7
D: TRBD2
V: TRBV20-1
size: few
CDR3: CSARTSGTYEQYF
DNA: TGCAGTGCAAGGACTAGCGGGACCTACGAGCAGTACTTC

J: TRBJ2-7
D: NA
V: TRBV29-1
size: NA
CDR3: CSVQGASYEQYF
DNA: TGCAGCGTTCAAGGAGCCTCCTACGAGCAGTACTTC

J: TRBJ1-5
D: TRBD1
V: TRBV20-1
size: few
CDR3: CSARVGTGGAKWNQPQHF
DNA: TGCAGTGCTAGAGTCGGGACAGGGGGCGCGAAATGGAATCAGCCCCAGCATTTT

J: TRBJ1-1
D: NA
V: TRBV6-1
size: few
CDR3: CASSESRGTEAFF
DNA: TGTGCCAGCAGTGAATCCAGGGGCACTGAAGCTTTCTTT

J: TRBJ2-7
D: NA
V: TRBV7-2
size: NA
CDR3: CASSSPNLLYEQYF
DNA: TGTGCCAGCAGCTCGCCAAATTTATTATACGAGCAGTACTTC

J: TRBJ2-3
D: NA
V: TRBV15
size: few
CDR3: CATTGARPDSDTQYF
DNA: TGTGCCACCACGGGAGCCAGGCCGGACTCGGATACGCAGTATTTT

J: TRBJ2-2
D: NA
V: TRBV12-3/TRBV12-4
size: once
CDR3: CASRGGPLGDGELFF
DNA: TGTGCCAGCAGGGGGGGACCCCTCGGGGACGGGGAGCTGTTTTTT

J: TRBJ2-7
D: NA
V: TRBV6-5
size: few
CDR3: CASSYRAGHLYEQYF
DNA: TGTGCCAGCAGTTACCGGGCAGGGCACCTCTACGAGCAGTACTTC

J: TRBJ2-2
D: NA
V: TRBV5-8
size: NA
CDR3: CASSLGVLQNTGELFF
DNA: TGTGCCAGCAGCTTGGGCGTCTTACAGAACACCGGGGAGCTGTTTTTT

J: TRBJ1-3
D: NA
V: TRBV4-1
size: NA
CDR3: CASSQEVSRSGNTIYF
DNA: TGCGCCAGCAGCCAAGAGGTCTCTCGCTCTGGAAACACCATATATTTT

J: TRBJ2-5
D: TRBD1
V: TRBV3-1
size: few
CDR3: CASSSDRGEETQYF
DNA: TGTGCCAGCAGTTCCGACAGGGGGGAAGAGACCCAGTACTTC

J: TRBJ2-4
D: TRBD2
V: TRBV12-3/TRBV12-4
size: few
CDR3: CASSDGTSGGIQYF
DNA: TGTGCCAGCAGTGATGGGACTAGCGGCGGCATTCAGTACTTC

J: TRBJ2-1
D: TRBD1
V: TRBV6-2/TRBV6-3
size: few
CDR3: CASSWDSLRDEQFF
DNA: TGTGCCAGCAGTTGGGACAGCTTAAGGGATGAGCAGTTCTTC

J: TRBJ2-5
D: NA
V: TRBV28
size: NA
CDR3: CASRPGDQETQYF
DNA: TGTGCCAGCAGACCAGGGGACCAAGAGACCCAGTACTTC

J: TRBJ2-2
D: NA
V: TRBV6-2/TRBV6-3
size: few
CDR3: CASSKGPPGNTGELFF
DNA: TGTGCCAGCAGCAAAGGCCCCCCTGGGAACACCGGGGAGCTGTTTTTT

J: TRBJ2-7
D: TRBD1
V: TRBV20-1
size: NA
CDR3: CSAHRGGEQYF
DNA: TGCAGTGCGCACAGGGGTGGCGAGCAGTACTTC

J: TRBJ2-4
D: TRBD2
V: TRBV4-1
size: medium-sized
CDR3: CASSHGLAGKNIQYF
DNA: TGCGCCAGCAGCCATGGGCTAGCGGGGAAAAACATTCAGTACTTC

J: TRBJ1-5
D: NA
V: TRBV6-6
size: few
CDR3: CATSEGGKHF
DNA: TGTGCGACCAGCGAGGGAGGAAAGCATTTT

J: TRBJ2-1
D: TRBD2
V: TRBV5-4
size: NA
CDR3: CASSYGAGGTSGGGGEQFF
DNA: TGTGCCAGCAGCTATGGGGCCGGGGGGACTAGCGGGGGAGGAGGTGAGCAGTTCTTC

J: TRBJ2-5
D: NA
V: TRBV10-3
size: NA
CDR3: CAISEVGEETQYF
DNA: TGTGCCATCAGTGAGGTTGGGGAAGAGACCCAGTACTTC

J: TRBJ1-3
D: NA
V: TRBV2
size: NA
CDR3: CASSEALDSLSGNTIYF
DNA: TGTGCCAGCAGTGAAGCGCTGGATAGCCTCTCTGGAAACACCATATATTTT

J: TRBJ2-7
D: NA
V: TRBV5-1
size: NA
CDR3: CASSFDSYEQYF
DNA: TGCGCCAGCAGCTTTGACAGCTACGAGCAGTACTTC

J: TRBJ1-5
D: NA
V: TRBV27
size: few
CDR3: CASSLTRANQPQHF
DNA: TGTGCCAGTAGTTTAACCAGGGCTAATCAGCCCCAGCATTTT

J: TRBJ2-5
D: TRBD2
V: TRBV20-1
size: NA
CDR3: CSARGLAGPETQYF
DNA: TGCAGTGCTAGGGGGCTAGCGGGACCAGAGACCCAGTACTTC

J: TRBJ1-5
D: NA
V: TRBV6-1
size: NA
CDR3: CASSEAETAYSNQPQHF
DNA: TGTGCCAGCAGTGAAGCTGAGACAGCCTATAGCAATCAGCCCCAGCATTTT

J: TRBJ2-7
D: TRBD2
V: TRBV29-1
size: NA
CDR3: CSVGGASGYEQYF
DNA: TGCAGCGTTGGTGGGGCTAGCGGGTACGAGCAGTACTTC

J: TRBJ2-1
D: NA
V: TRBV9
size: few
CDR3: CASSVVKARSYNEQFF
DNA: TGTGCCAGCAGCGTAGTGAAGGCAAGGTCCTACAATGAGCAGTTCTTC

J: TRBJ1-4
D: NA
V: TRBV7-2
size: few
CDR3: CASTGGAPNEKLFF
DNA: TGTGCCAGCACGGGGGGGGCTCCCAATGAAAAACTGTTTTTT